This is a list of T cell receptor beta chains from one sample in a study of vaccination and CD4 T cells after COVID-19. Their target antigens are unknown. TCRdb ran MiXCR on the PCR reads and lists one entry per CDR3 protein. The sample lists approximately 20,000 distinct CDR3 sequences, over 60% seen once, with about 15% in the top ten. This specimen consisted of CD4+ T cells from blood, cultured in vitro, obtained after SARS-CoV-2 vaccination. These receptors originate from a human donor who received a COVID-19 vaccine. Each CDR3 is given with its conserved first and last residue. The D gene is left open where the match is weak. Part of the rows lack a size; the others show once, few, many or a class for expanded clones.

v_call,j_call,clone_size,d_call,cdr3_nt,cdr3_aa
TRBV7-8,TRBJ1-5,.,TRBD1,TGTGCCAGCAGCTTAGGGGACAGGGGGCTTTACAATCAGCCCCAGCATTTT,CASSLGDRGLYNQPQHF
TRBV7-9,TRBJ2-3,.,.,TGTGCCAGCAGCCGTAGTGAAGCGGGCACAGATACGCAGTATTTT,CASSRSEAGTDTQYF
TRBV21-1,TRBJ1-3,.,.,TGTGCCAGCAGCAATTCCCTATCAGACTCTGGAAACACCATATATTTT,CASSNSLSDSGNTIYF
TRBV5-1,TRBJ2-3,once,.,TGCGCCAGCAGCTTGGTGGCGGGGAGCACAGATACGCAGTATTTT,CASSLVAGSTDTQYF
TRBV2,TRBJ1-5,.,.,TGTGCCAGCAGGGGGGGGAGGCAGCCCCAGCATTTT,CASRGGRQPQHF
TRBV19,TRBJ1-2,.,.,TGTGCCAGTAGTATAGATATTTATGGGTATGGCTACACCTTC,CASSIDIYGYGYTF
TRBV21-1,TRBJ2-2,.,.,TGTGCCAGCAGCAAAGTTGGGCCTAGTTGGGGCACCGGGGAGCTGTTTTTT,CASSKVGPSWGTGELFF
TRBV10-1,TRBJ1-1,.,.,TGCGCCAGCAGACCAGGACAGATGAACACTGAAGCTTACTTT,CASRPGQMNTEAYF
TRBV27,TRBJ2-7,few,TRBD1,TGTGCCAGCAGTCCAGACAGGGCCTCCTACGAGCAGTACTTC,CASSPDRASYEQYF
TRBV19,TRBJ1-1,.,.,TGTGCCAGTAGTATAGTTCGGGGGCGCGGCACTGAAGCTTTCTTT,CASSIVRGRGTEAFF
TRBV30,TRBJ2-3,few,.,TGTGCCTGGAGTCATGGGGGGAACACAGATACGCAGTATTTT,CAWSHGGNTDTQYF
TRBV7-8,TRBJ1-2,.,.,TGTGCCAGCAGCTTAGTAAAGGGTGCTAACTATGGCTACACCTTC,CASSLVKGANYGYTF
TRBV11-3,TRBJ1-3,.,.,TGTGCCAGCAGCTTAGGGTCCGGAAACACCATATATTTT,CASSLGSGNTIYF
TRBV7-8,TRBJ1-5,.,.,TGTGCCAGCAGCTTAGAAAGATATCAGCCCCAGCATTTT,CASSLERYQPQHF
TRBV21-1,TRBJ1-1,.,.,TGTGCCAGCAGCAAAGCGGCGCACACTGAAGCTTTCTTT,CASSKAAHTEAFF
TRBV2,TRBJ2-1,.,.,TGTGCCAGCGGGGATGAGCAGTTCTTC,CASGDEQFF
TRBV20-1,TRBJ2-3,.,TRBD2,TGCAGTGCTAGATCCCGGACTAGCGGGGGGCCCTCCGGTACGCAGTATTTT,CSARSRTSGGPSGTQYF
TRBV2,TRBJ2-5,.,.,TGTGCCAGCAGTGATAGGTTTGGGACCCAGTACTTC,CASSDRFGTQYF
TRBV2,TRBJ1-2,.,.,TGTGCCAGCAGTCCCCAGTATAGAGCAGTACAGTATGGCTACACCTTC,CASSPQYRAVQYGYTF
TRBV7-2,TRBJ1-2,.,.,TGTGCCAGCAGCCTACGTTTTCTGGGGGGCTACACCTTC,CASSLRFLGGYTF
TRBV12-3/TRBV12-4,TRBJ1-5,.,.,TGTGCCAGCAGTTTATATCACAGGGGCAATCAGCCCCAGCATTTT,CASSLYHRGNQPQHF
TRBV20-1,TRBJ1-5,.,TRBD1,TGCAGTGCTAGAGTTCTGGGGGGACAGGGGGTTGATAATCAGCCCCAGCATTTT,CSARVLGGQGVDNQPQHF